Listed here are 10 T cell receptor beta chains from one sample, sequenced in a study of blood T cell repertoires in COVID-19. The repertoire was sequenced with immunoSEQ multiplex PCR; TCRdb's copy has only in-frame clones and lacks some. The repertoire includes under 300,000 clones, 86% of them detected once, and approximately 13% sits in the top ten. Sequenced: peripheral blood. All receptors derive from an elderly man with acute or convalescent COVID-19.

The chain joins TRBV3-1 (or the pseudogene TRBV3-2) to TRBJ2-3; weak D call: TRBD2 (5 bases). The CDR3 sequence is 16 residues long. V was clipped by 5 bases and J by 3 bases, with 18 bases between them. From germline, CDR1 is LGHDT and CDR2 YNNKEL (reference sequence). The CDR3 sequence is CASSSSRRAITDTQYF. Written as DNA, the CDR3 is TGTGCCAGCAGCTCAAGCCGGCGGGCTATTACAGATACGCAGTATTTT.

This rearrangement joins TRBV2 to TRBJ2-7, with 10 bases lining up with TRBD1. V trimming: 5 bases; J trimming: 12 bases; junction bases outside the gene matches: 4. This CDR3 is 11 amino acids long. CDR1 and CDR2 from the germline V gene are SNHLY and FYNNEI. The CDR3 DNA reads as TGTGCCAGCAGTTTCGACAGGGGGCTGTACTTC. This gives the protein CASSFDRGLYF.

The chain is built from TRBV3-1 (or the pseudogene TRBV3-2) and TRBJ1-2; D is perhaps TRBD1 (6 bases). The CDR3 is 13 amino acids. V was pared by 0 bases and J by 7 bases, with 9 bases between. Germline CDR1 is LGHDT and CDR2 is YNNKEL (reference sequence). The CDR3 protein is CASSQEHRAGYTF. DNA for the CDR3: TGTGCCAGCAGCCAAGAACACAGGGCTGGCTACACCTTC.

The chain uses TRBV6-5 and TRBJ2-7; the D gene is possibly TRBD1 (5 bases). The CDR3 covers 13 residues. The V end lost 5 bases, the J end lost 3 bases, and 11 bases lay between the germline ends. From germline, CDR1 is MNHEY and CDR2 SVGAGI. CDR3 nucleotides: TGTGCCAGCAGTCAGACAGATTTCTACGAGCAGTACTTC. Amino acids: CASSQTDFYEQYF.

With respect to this clone: The sample carries other DNA sequences with the same CDR3. The rearrangement links TRBV5-1 to TRBJ1-6; D might be TRBD1 (6 bases). The CDR3 sequence is 15 residues long. CDR1 is SGHRS, CDR2 YFSETQ, per germline. V was trimmed by 4 bases and J by 5 bases, leaving 13 bases between them. CDR3 loop: CASSLGGANNSPLHF. The CDR3 nucleotides are TGCGCCAGCAGCCTCGGGGGGGCGAATAATTCACCCCTCCACTTT.

The chain is built from TRBV19 and TRBJ1-1; 8 positions match TRBD1. CDR3 length: 14 residues. V dropped 8 bases and J dropped 1; count of bases not matched to a gene: 6. Germline V gives CDR1 LNHDA, CDR2 SQIVND (reference sequence). CDR3 sequence (DNA): TGTGCCAGTGAGAGACAGGGGACGAACACTGAAGCTTTCTTT. It codes for CASERQGTNTEAFF.

The chain carries TRBV6-5 and TRBJ2-7, with D tentatively TRBD1 (6 bases). CDR3 size: 14 residues. The germline V gene has CDR1 MNHEY and CDR2 SVGAGI. Trimming cost V 4 bases and J 3 bases, with 13 bases left between them. CDR3 in amino acids: CASSWDNRGYEQYF. In nucleotides, the CDR3 is TGTGCCAGCAGTTGGGACAACCGTGGCTACGAGCAGTACTTC.

The chain carries TRBV12-3 or TRBV12-4 and TRBJ1-6; no reliable D call. Trimming took off 1 base at V and 9 bases at J, with 7 bases between the two ends. CDR3 length equals 13 residues. CDR3 coding DNA: TGTGCCAGCAGTTTAGGGTCCGGTTCACCCCTCCACTTT. This sequence encodes CASSLGSGSPLHF.

The chain combines TRBV5-4 with TRBJ2-5; weak D call: TRBD1 (6 bases). V lost 5 bases and J lost 5, with 16 bases in between. Germline CDR1 SGHNT, CDR2 YYREEE (reference sequence). The CDR3 length is 14 residues. In DNA form, the CDR3 reads TGTGCCAGCAGTAAATGGGGGCCGACTGAGACCCAGTACTTC. It encodes CASSKWGPTETQYF.

This clone has just one count. The chain recombines TRBV19 with TRBJ2-3; weak D call: TRBD1 (6 bases). The CDR3 runs 14 residues. The V end was cut by 9 bases, the J end by 1 base, with 14 bases between. Germline loops: CDR1 LNHDA, CDR2 SQIVND (reference sequence). For the CDR3, the DNA is TGTGCCAGCCATAACAGGGTGGGCACAGATACGCAGTATTTT. It encodes CASHNRVGTDTQYF.